This T cell receptor beta chain is drawn from a study of T-cell memory formation after mild COVID-19 (dated by TCRdb to the early 2020s). About the study as a whole: TCR sequence clusters from the two donors were found to be largely donor specific. In a couple of donors, T-cell clones that expanded and contracted after mild COVID-19 were tracked by sequencing TCRalpha and TCRbeta repertoires over time. Two young, previously healthy adult volunteers, one female and one male, were included in the cohort. What the study reported, not specific to this receptor: Only two mild cases were covered by the study, and larger cohorts that include severe cases with pre-infection samples were considered necessary. SARS-CoV-2 specificity of the second-wave clones peaking on day 37 was not confirmed. Contracting CD4+ clones turned up mainly in the CM and EM memory subsets, whereas EMRA was where CD8+ clones were enriched. Clones that contracted from day 15 to 85 showed balanced CD4/CD8 phenotypes, whereas a second wave of clones that expanded from day 15 to 37 leaned towards CD4+. Some responding clones were detected in pre-infection memory, which suggested that pre-existing cross-reactive memory T cells had joined the SARS-CoV-2 response.

V and J are truncated by 1 base and 10 bases respectively, leaving an intervening sequence of 17 bases. CDR1 and CDR2 are read off the germline V gene (reference sequence) as SEHNR and FQNEAQ. From the cysteine up to the phenylalanine, the CDR3 has a length of 16 residues. Of the read, only the CDR3 DNA is kept; its 48 bases are in frame from base 1. Ficoll-Paque density gradient centrifugation was the method used to isolate PBMCs. Sequencing was performed on an Illumina NovaSeq 6000. Using 5'RACE with constant-segment primers, TCRalpha and TCRbeta cDNA libraries were constructed, with sample barcodes and unique molecular identifiers added in the process. RNA was extracted from every sample with Trizol reagent. Library amplification was performed in two PCR steps, and a second sample barcode and Illumina TruSeq adapters were introduced in the second step. Sequencing of libraries was performed on an Illumina NovaSeq with 2 x 150 bp paired-end reads. As for the original processing: With migec v1.2.7, reads were demultiplexed and then collapsed into UMI-guided consensus sequences. Using mixcr v2.1.11, UMI consensuses were aligned to TRA and TRB V and J templates and then assembled into clonotypes. A clonotype was counted as expanded or contracted only when both edgeR and NoisET called the clonotype significant, with the noise models trained on biological replicates. edgeR calls used a false discovery rate-adjusted p below 0.01 and a log2 fold-change threshold of 1. As an exploratory analysis of dynamics, max-normalized trajectories of the 1000 most abundant clonotypes were examined by PCA with hierarchical clustering. Separately sequenced CD4+ and CD8+ repertoires were used to assign the CD4 or CD8 phenotype of responding clones. Using fastp at Q25 and MiXCR, TCRdb reprocessed the public reads and kept productive beta chains. Each entry is one CDR3 protein sequence, shown with its most common DNA and genes. TCRdb's processing, not the study's, gives the V and J calls here. Within this sample are 130,000 to 150,000 distinct CDR3 sequences, with less than 20% of them counted one time only. Jointly, the top ten make up 2% to 2.5% of the sample.

In this sample, this clonotype turned up a few times. The antigen this receptor binds is unknown. Per-base quality was not reported, and no clone a single base away is much larger than it. Here the chain combines TRBV7-9 and TRBJ1-6; the D gene is perhaps TRBD1, from 5 matching bases. This receptor was obtained from an adult woman who had mild COVID-19 (a few samples of this study predate the infection). The sample titles of this study are shuffled in the database, so cell type and time point are left out; the donor was told from shared clones. Sequenced: PBMCs or a T cell subset sorted from them (not recorded which). The CDR3 reads CASSLGQTSLRSPLHF. The nucleotides are TGTGCCAGCAGCTTAGGACAGACTTCCCTGAGATCACCCCTCCACTTT.